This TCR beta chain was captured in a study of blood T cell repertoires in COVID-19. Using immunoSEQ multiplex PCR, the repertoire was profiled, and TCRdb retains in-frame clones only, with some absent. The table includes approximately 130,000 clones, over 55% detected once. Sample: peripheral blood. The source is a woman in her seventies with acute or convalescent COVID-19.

The chain's CDR3 is CASSLPGLGEAFF. The DNA for the CDR3 is TGTGCCAGCAGCTTACCAGGGCTTGGTGAAGCTTTCTTT. This chain joins TRBV7-8 and TRBJ1-1; tentative D call: TRBD1 (5 bases). The CDR3 runs to 13 residues. V lost 2 bases and J lost 7, with 11 bases in between. Germline CDR1 is SGHVS and CDR2 is FQNEAQ. The whole variable domain, remainder taken from reference TRBV7-8 and TRBJ1-1, is GAGVSQSPRYKVAKRGQDVALRCDPISGHVSLFWYQQALGQGPEFLTYFQNEAQLDKSGLPSDRFFAERPEGSVSTLKIQRTQQEDSAVYLCASSLPGLGEAFFGQGTRLTVV.